What follows are 18 T cell receptor beta chains derived from one specimen sequenced in a study of cytotoxic CD8 clonotypes in ibrutinib-treated CLL (dated by TCRdb to 2020 to 2023). Library preparation employed the immunoSEQ multiplex PCR assay. TCRdb carries this immuneACCESS record with in-frame sequences only. Its versions omit some clonotypes, under half of them owing to an unresolved V gene in the studies checked, with the rest unexplained. In all, the sample holds 150,000 to 200,000 clones, and around three quarters of those were seen once. The top ten hold over 10% of the sample. This specimen's time point label, per the study, means: 20 to 25 months on ibrutinib. The sequencing here drew on PBMCs, taken after 24 months of ibrutinib treatment. The receptors shown here come from a human donor with chronic lymphocytic leukemia.

The V and J genes are TRBV28 and TRBJ2-1; TRBD2 matches 8 bases. Losses at the gene ends were 2 bases for V and 10 bases for J; bases not matched to a gene: 13. CDR3 length: 16 amino acids. In germline, CDR1 is MDHEN, CDR2 SYDVKM. CDR3 sequence: CASSLLWSGSENEQFF. DNA of the CDR3: TGTGCCAGCAGTTTACTCTGGAGCGGGAGCGAAAACGAGCAGTTCTTC.

The chain joins TRBV4-1 to TRBJ1-1; D is possibly TRBD1 (5 bases). V was cut by 0 bases and J by 1 base, with 15 bases left in between. This CDR3 region has 17 residues. Germline-derived CDR1 and CDR2 are MGHRA and YSYEKL. The CDR3 sequence: CASSQDGGGSQNTEAFF. CDR3 bases: TGCGCCAGCAGCCAAGACGGGGGTGGATCCCAGAACACTGAAGCTTTCTTT.

In the case of this clone: Its ends do not fully match the called genes, so a read error is possible. This chain connects TRBV18 to TRBJ2-1; 7 positions match TRBD2. The CDR3 has 17 amino acids. Germline CDR1 is KGHSH and CDR2 is LQKENI. The CDR3 DNA follows: TGTGCCAGCTCACCAGTCCCCGGACTAGTCTCCCACAATGAGCAGTTCTTC. Amino acid sequence: CASSPVPGLVSHNEQFF. Supplemented by reference TRBV18 and TRBJ2-1, the full variable domain reads NAGVMQNPRHLVRRRGQEARLRCSPMKGHSHVYWYRQLPEEGLKFMVYLQKENIIDESGMPKERFSAEFPKEGPSILRIQQVVRGDSAAYFCASSPVPGLVSHNEQFFGPGTRLTVL.

There are a few counts of this clone. V is TRBV28 and J is TRBJ2-7, with a weak D call TRBD1 (5 bases). This CDR3 has 14 amino acids. The germline V and J ends were trimmed by 5 bases and 2 bases, with 13 bases remaining between them. Germline V lookup: CDR1 MDHEN, CDR2 SYDVKM. CDR3 sequence (DNA): TGTGCCAGCAGTCTCGCCACAGGAACCTACGAGCAGTACTTC. Encoded protein: CASSLATGTYEQYF.

The chain links TRBV11-2 to TRBJ2-3; D is uncertain. Germline assignment: CDR1 SGHAT and CDR2 FQNNGV. The V and J ends lost 1 base and 0 bases respectively, with 11 bases between them. This CDR3 region has 16 residues. The CDR3 nucleotides are TGTGCCAGCAGCTTAGCTCGCGGCCCTAGCACAGATACGCAGTATTTT. Translating gives CASSLARGPSTDTQYF.

This chain links TRBV18 with TRBJ2-7; D call uncertain. The V end lost 3 bases, the J end lost 0 bases, and 9 bases lay between the germline ends. Germline CDR1 KGHSH, CDR2 LQKENI. The CDR3 runs 14 residues. The CDR3 spells CASSPQSHSYEQYF. CDR3 bases: TGTGCCAGCTCACCTCAGTCCCACTCCTACGAGCAGTACTTC. Full variable domain (remainder filled in from reference TRBV18 and TRBJ2-7): NAGVMQNPRHLVRRRGQEARLRCSPMKGHSHVYWYRQLPEEGLKFMVYLQKENIIDESGMPKERFSAEFPKEGPSILRIQQVVRGDSAAYFCASSPQSHSYEQYFGPGTRLTVT.

This clone was seen more than once but under ten times. The J gene is TRBJ1-3, the V gene TRBV6-1; 7 positions match TRBD1. CDR1 is MNHNS and CDR2 is SASEGT in the germline V gene. This CDR3 has 14 residues. V was pared by 7 bases and J by 4 bases, with 7 bases of the junction left unmatched. CDR3 coding DNA: TGTGCCAGCAACCAGGGGGACTGGGGAAACACCATATATTTT. Amino acids: CASNQGDWGNTIYF.

The gene calls are TRBV4-2 and TRBJ2-7; D gene unclear. The CDR3 runs 14 residues. CDR1 is LGHNA, CDR2 YNFKEQ, per germline. V dropped 2 bases and J dropped 0 bases, with 8 bases sitting between them. The CDR3 sequence: CASSQYLGSYEQYF. As DNA, the CDR3 is TGTGCCAGCAGCCAATATCTTGGCTCCTACGAGCAGTACTTC.

The chain couples TRBV13 to TRBJ2-1; 14 positions agree with TRBD2. Looked up from germline, CDR1 is PRHDT and CDR2 is FYEKMQ (reference sequence). After removal of 2 bases from V and 4 bases from J, the junction contained 4 bases not matched to a gene. The CDR3 contains 17 residues. As DNA, the CDR3 is TGTGCCAGCAGCTTACCGGGACTAGCGGGAGTTTACAATGAGCAGTTCTTC. It encodes CASSLPGLAGVYNEQFF.

The chain is built from TRBV7-9 and TRBJ2-5; 12 bases line up with TRBD2. V lost 4 bases to trimming and J lost 5 bases; unmatched junction nucleotides: 11. Germline V lookup: CDR1 SEHNR, CDR2 FQNEAQ (reference sequence). The CDR3 length is 17 residues. The CDR3 sequence is CASSSTLAGGREETQYF. CDR3 sequence (DNA): TGTGCCAGCAGCTCCACCCTAGCGGGAGGGCGGGAGGAGACCCAGTACTTC. The whole variable domain, filled in from reference TRBV7-9 and TRBJ2-5, reads DTGVSQNPRHKITKRGQNVTFRCDPISEHNRLYWYRQTLGQGPEFLTYFQNEAQLEKSRLLSDRFSAERPKGSFSTLEIQRTEQGDSAMYLCASSSTLAGGREETQYFGPGTRLLVL.

The chain couples TRBV27 to TRBJ2-1; the D gene could be TRBD1 or TRBD2 (5 bases each). Germline values: CDR1 MNHEY, CDR2 SMNVEV (reference sequence). The CDR3 has 13 residues. Trimming cost V 7 bases and J 8 bases, with 15 bases left between them. The CDR3 DNA reads TGTGCCAGCAATGGGGAGAGGGGTGATGAGCAGTTCTTC. Translation: CASNGERGDEQFF.

The chain carries TRBV7-2 and TRBJ2-7, with TRBD2 matching over 9 bases. Germline CDR1 and CDR2: SGHTA and FQGNSA. The J segment lost 0 bases and the V segment lost 2 bases, leaving 2 bases of the junction unmatched. This CDR3 is built from 15 residues. CDR3 protein: CASSLPGLASYEQYF. For the CDR3, the DNA is TGTGCCAGCAGCTTACCGGGACTAGCCTCCTACGAGCAGTACTTC.

This clone was seen only once. The chain is built from TRBV7-9 and TRBJ2-4; tentative D call: TRBD1 (5 bases). Germline CDR1 SEHNR, CDR2 FQNEAQ (reference sequence). There are 13 residues in the CDR3. The V and J ends lost 8 bases and 8 bases respectively, with 16 bases between them. The DNA for the CDR3 is TGTGCCAGCGGCTCCCAGGGTTCGGACATTCAGTACTTC. This gives the protein CASGSQGSDIQYF.

This chain joins TRBV9 and TRBJ2-7; maybe TRBD2 (5 bases). Trimming took 4 bases from V and 6 from J, leaving 26 bases between them. Germline CDR1 reads SGDLS; CDR2 reads YYNGEE. This CDR3 contains 17 residues. This CDR3 reads CASSPTSSRGIGREQYF. DNA for the CDR3: TGTGCCAGCAGCCCAACGTCTTCCCGAGGGATTGGCCGCGAGCAGTACTTC.

The J gene is TRBJ2-7, the V gene TRBV4-3, with TRBD2 matching 9 bases. Germline CDR1 reads LGHNA; CDR2 reads YSLEER. This CDR3 is 17 amino acids long. V trimming: 0 bases; J trimming: 3 bases; junction bases outside the gene matches: 9. The CDR3 reads CASSQDIPGLAVYEQYF. For the CDR3, the DNA is TGCGCCAGCAGCCAAGATATCCCGGGACTAGCAGTCTACGAGCAGTACTTC.

The rearrangement links TRBV2 to TRBJ2-1; D is ambiguous. Trimming stripped 11 bases from V and 4 bases from J, with 21 bases between. Germline V gene sequence: CDR1 SNHLY, CDR2 FYNNEI. The CDR3 loop spans 15 amino acids. The CDR3 bases are TGTGCCGGGTGTAAAGGATACGGAGAGTACAATGAGCAGTTCTTC. This codes for CAGCKGYGEYNEQFF.

For the CDR3, the DNA is TGTGCCAGCAGCCAACCGGAGGGTAGTGGGTACGAGCAGTACTTC. Residues: CASSQPEGSGYEQYF. The J gene is TRBJ2-7, the V gene TRBV7-9; D is perhaps TRBD2 (6 bases). The germline gives CDR1 SEHNR, CDR2 FQNEAQ (reference sequence). The germline V and J ends were trimmed by 5 bases and 4 bases, with 18 bases remaining between them. The CDR3 totals 15 residues.

V gene TRBV7-6 combines with J gene TRBJ1-3; D gene uncertain. Germline lookup yields CDR1 SGHVS and CDR2 FNYEAQ. The V and J ends lost 3 bases and 3 bases respectively, with 6 bases between them. The length of the CDR3 is 13 residues. The CDR3 sequence is CASSFFGGNTIYF. As DNA, the CDR3 is TGTGCCAGCAGCTTTTTCGGTGGAAACACCATATATTTT.